Listed below are T cell receptor beta chains from one sample, sequenced in a study of long-term antiretroviral therapy in people with HIV. This table comes from immunoSEQ multiplex PCR, and its TCRdb copy is limited to in-frame clones, with some not included. The table records 25,000 to 35,000 clones, about 90% of them present only once. The source material was unsorted PBMCs, sampled 1.8 years after starting antiretroviral therapy. The origin of the receptors is a woman aged 18-29 years with HIV. Both conserved end residues are part of each CDR3. The D gene is left open where the match is weak. Rows give clone size only sometimes, using once, few, many, or a class for an expanded clone.

TRBJ2-7,TRBV6-5,.,.,TGTGCCAGCAGTTACTCGAGCAGCTCCTACGAGCAGTACTTC,CASSYSSSSYEQYF
TRBJ2-5,TRBV19,.,TRBD1,TGTGCCAGTAGGGGACAGTTGAACCAAGAGACCCAGTACTTC,CASRGQLNQETQYF
TRBJ1-4,TRBV6-1,.,.,TGTGCCAGCGCCTCACGAGTGGGGAATGAAAAACTGTTTTTT,CASASRVGNEKLFF
TRBJ1-1,TRBV15,.,.,TGTGCCACCAGCAGAGATAGGGGACAGAACACTGAAGCTTTCTTT,CATSRDRGQNTEAFF
TRBJ2-1,TRBV9,.,TRBD2,TGTGCCAGCAGCGACTATAGCGGGCGCTCCTACAATGAGCAGTTCTTC,CASSDYSGRSYNEQFF
TRBJ2-2,TRBV19,.,.,TGTGCCAGTCAGGGGTTATCCGGGGAGCTGTTTTTT,CASQGLSGELFF
TRBJ1-1,TRBV7-3,.,.,TGTGCCAGCAGCGCCCAGATAAAGGGCCACACTGAAGCTTTCTTT,CASSAQIKGHTEAFF
TRBJ2-1,TRBV9,medium-sized,TRBD2,TGTGCCAGCAGCGTAGGAGGTAGCGGGAGCAATGAGCAGTTCTTC,CASSVGGSGSNEQFF
TRBJ1-2,TRBV20-1,.,.,TGCAGTGCTAGTATGGTTGTTGGCTACACCTTC,CSASMVVGYTF
TRBJ2-3,TRBV2,.,TRBD2,TGTGCCAGCAGTGAGGAAATAGCGGGAGATGGGACAGATACGCAGTATTTT,CASSEEIAGDGTDTQYF
TRBJ1-6,TRBV9,.,.,TGTGCCAGCAGCGTAGGTGTCGGGGGCTCCTCAGGGTCACCCCTCCACTTT,CASSVGVGGSSGSPLHF
TRBJ2-6,TRBV27,.,.,TGTGCCAGCAGTTTCGGGAGGGCCAACGTCCTGACTTTC,CASSFGRANVLTF
TRBJ2-6,TRBV7-3,.,TRBD1,TGTGCCAGCAGTTTGGGGACAGGGGTCTGGGCCAACGTCCTGACTTTC,CASSLGTGVWANVLTF
TRBJ1-1,TRBV5-1,.,.,TGCGCCAGCAGCTTGGGTCAGGGAGGACTCGGCACTGAAGCTTTCTTT,CASSLGQGGLGTEAFF
TRBJ2-7,TRBV7-3,once,TRBD2,TGTGCCAGCAGCCAGGGACTAGCGGTTACCTACGAGCAGTACTTC,CASSQGLAVTYEQYF
TRBJ2-7,TRBV5-6,.,TRBD2,TGTGCCAGCAGCTCGCCGGCTAGCGGAGCCTACGAGCAGTACTTC,CASSSPASGAYEQYF
TRBJ2-1,TRBV28,.,.,TGTGCCAGCAGTTTGGCTCGGGCTTACAATGAGCAGTTCTTC,CASSLARAYNEQFF
TRBJ2-7,TRBV4-2,.,.,TGTGCCAGCAGCCAATTCCGTAACTACGAGCAGTACTTC,CASSQFRNYEQYF
TRBJ1-5,TRBV7-9,few,TRBD1,TGTGCCAGCAGCTCGGATACAGGGGCGCTTGACCAGCCCCAGCATTTT,CASSSDTGALDQPQHF
TRBJ2-5,TRBV11-3,.,.,TGTGCCAGCAGCCGGGGCCGAGTACAAGAGACCCAGTACTTC,CASSRGRVQETQYF
TRBJ2-1,TRBV19,.,TRBD2,TGTGCCAGTAGTATAGATCTACAGGGACTAGCGGGAGTCAATGAGCAGTTCTTC,CASSIDLQGLAGVNEQFF
TRBJ1-2,TRBV7-9,.,.,TGTGCCCAGCAGCACCTACCCGGGCCCGCCGTGGATGGCTACACCTTC,CAQQHLPGPAVDGYTF
TRBJ2-7,TRBV16,.,.,TGTGCCAGCAGCCAATCGGCGTCAACCAACTACGAGCAGTACTTC,CASSQSASTNYEQYF
TRBJ2-2,TRBV5-6,.,.,TGTGCCAGCAGCTTGGCCTTGGGGGAGCTGTTTTTT,CASSLALGELFF
TRBJ1-4,TRBV2,once,TRBD1,TGTGCCAGGAAACGGACAGGGTCTAATGAAAAACTGTTTTTT,CARKRTGSNEKLFF
TRBJ1-5,TRBV28,.,TRBD1,TGTGCCAGCAGTTTAGCGGGGACAGTGTCCGACCAGCCCCAGCATTTT,CASSLAGTVSDQPQHF
TRBJ2-7,TRBV5-8,.,TRBD1,TGTGCCAGCAGCGTGGGACAGGCCTACGAGCAGTACTTC,CASSVGQAYEQYF
TRBJ2-3,TRBV6-6,.,.,TGTGCCAGCTTAGCCGGCGGGACCACAGATACGCAGTATTTT,CASLAGGTTDTQYF
TRBJ2-2,TRBV9,.,TRBD2,TGTGCCAGCAGAGCTAGCGGGTTGAACACCGGGGAGCTGTTTTTT,CASRASGLNTGELFF
TRBJ1-2,TRBV6-1,.,.,TGTGCCAGCAGTGAACAAGGACAAGCGGGAGGCTACACCTTC,CASSEQGQAGGYTF
TRBJ2-7,TRBV19,.,.,TGTGCCAGTAGCACCCTTACCCCACAGGGAAATGTGCAGTACTTC,CASSTLTPQGNVQYF
TRBJ2-2,TRBV10-3,.,.,TGTGCCATCGGGGGGCCCACCGGGGAGCTGTTTTTT,CAIGGPTGELFF
TRBJ2-7,TRBV18,few,.,TGTGCCAGCTCACCAAGGCCTTACGAGCAGTACTTC,CASSPRPYEQYF
TRBJ1-3,TRBV4-1,.,.,TGCGCCAGCAGCCAAGAACGGACAGCCCCATTTCCCTCTGGAAACACCATATATTTT,CASSQERTAPFPSGNTIYF
TRBJ2-3,TRBV6-5,.,TRBD2,TGTGCCCGGAGTAGCGGGAGGACAGATACGCAGTATTTT,CARSSGRTDTQYF
TRBJ2-1,TRBV27,.,.,TGTGCCAGCAGTCGGCAATACAATGAGCAGTTCTTC,CASSRQYNEQFF
TRBJ1-2,TRBV29-1,once,.,TGCAGCGTCGGGGGGGGCTTGGGGTATGGCTACACCTTC,CSVGGGLGYGYTF
TRBJ1-1,TRBV7-2,.,TRBD1,TGTGCCAGCAGCTTAGTAAGGGGGCTAGAGAACACTGAAGCTTTCTTT,CASSLVRGLENTEAFF
TRBJ2-5,TRBV11-3,.,.,TGTGCCAGCAGCTTACAAGGGGCGGGGGAGACCCAGTACTTC,CASSLQGAGETQYF
TRBJ2-2,TRBV7-9,.,TRBD2,TGTGCCAGCAGATCCCGACTAGCGGGAGAAAGGACCGGGGAGCTGTTTTTT,CASRSRLAGERTGELFF
TRBJ1-4,TRBV9,.,.,TGTGCCAGCAGCGTAGATTGGGGCGGGGATGAAAAACTGTTTTTT,CASSVDWGGDEKLFF
TRBJ2-4,TRBV7-9,.,.,TGTGCCAGCAGCTTAGTAGGCCCGGAGATTCAGTACTTC,CASSLVGPEIQYF
TRBJ2-7,TRBV28,.,TRBD2,TGTGCCAGCAGTTTTCACTTACTAGCGGGTCTCTCCTACGAGCAGTACTTC,CASSFHLLAGLSYEQYF
TRBJ2-7,TRBV28,.,TRBD1,TGTGCCAGCAGTCCTCGGACAGGGGGTAACGAGCAGTACTTC,CASSPRTGGNEQYF
TRBJ1-1,TRBV25-1,.,.,TGTGCCAGCAGTGATATGGGCTCTGAAGCTTTCTTT,CASSDMGSEAFF
TRBJ2-2,TRBV4-2,.,.,TGTGCCAGCAGCCAAGATCAGGGGGGTCGAGAGGCGAACACCGGGGAGCTGTTTTTT,CASSQDQGGREANTGELFF
TRBJ2-3,TRBV9,.,.,TGTGCCAGCAGCACGACTCTAGCGAGAGATACGCAGTATTTT,CASSTTLARDTQYF
TRBJ2-2,TRBV7-3,once,.,TGTGCCAGCAGCTCACATGTTGGGCAGAACACCGGGGAGCTGTTTTTT,CASSSHVGQNTGELFF
TRBJ1-4,TRBV7-2,.,.,TGTGCCAGCAGCCCGATCCCCGGGACCCAGAATTCTTTT,CASSPIPGTQNSF
TRBJ1-5,TRBV15,.,.,TGTGCCACCAGCAGAGAGTCGGCAGGGACAAATCAGCCCCAGCATTTT,CATSRESAGTNQPQHF
TRBJ2-2,TRBV18,.,TRBD2,TGTGCCAGCTCTCTCCTAGGGACTAGCGGCTTCGTAACCGGGGAGCTGTTTTTT,CASSLLGTSGFVTGELFF
TRBJ1-1,TRBV5-1,.,.,TGCGCCAGCAGCTTCCCAGGGGACACTGAAGCTTTCTTT,CASSFPGDTEAFF
TRBJ2-5,TRBV19,.,TRBD2,TGTGCCAGTAGTAGGGGGGGTCAAGAGACCCAGTACTTC,CASSRGGQETQYF